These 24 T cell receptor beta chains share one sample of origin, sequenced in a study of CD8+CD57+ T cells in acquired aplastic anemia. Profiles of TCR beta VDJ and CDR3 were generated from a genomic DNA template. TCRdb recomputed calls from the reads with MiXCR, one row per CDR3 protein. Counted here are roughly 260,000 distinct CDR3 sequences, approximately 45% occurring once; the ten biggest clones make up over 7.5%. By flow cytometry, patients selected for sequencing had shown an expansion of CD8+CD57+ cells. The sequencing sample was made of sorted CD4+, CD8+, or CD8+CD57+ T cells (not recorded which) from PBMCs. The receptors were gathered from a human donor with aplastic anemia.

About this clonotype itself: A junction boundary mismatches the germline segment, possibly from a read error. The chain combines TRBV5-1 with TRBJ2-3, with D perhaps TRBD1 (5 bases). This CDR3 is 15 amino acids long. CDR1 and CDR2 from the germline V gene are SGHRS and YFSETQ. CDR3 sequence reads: CASSLGAGSTDTQYF. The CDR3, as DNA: TGTGCCAGCAGCTTAGGGGCTGGGAGCACAGATACGCAGTATTTT.

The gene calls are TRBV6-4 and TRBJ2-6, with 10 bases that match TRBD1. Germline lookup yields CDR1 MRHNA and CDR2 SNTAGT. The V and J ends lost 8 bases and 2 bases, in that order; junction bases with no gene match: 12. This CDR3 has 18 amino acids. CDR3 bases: TGTGCCAGCGTTGAAGCCGGGACAGGGGTAACTGGGGCCAACGTCCTGACTTTC. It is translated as CASVEAGTGVTGANVLTF.

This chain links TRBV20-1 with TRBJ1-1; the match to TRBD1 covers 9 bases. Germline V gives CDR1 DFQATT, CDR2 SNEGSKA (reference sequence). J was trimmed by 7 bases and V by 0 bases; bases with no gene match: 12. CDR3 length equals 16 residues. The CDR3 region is CSARDHQYRGPVEAFF. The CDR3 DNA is TGCAGTGCTAGAGATCACCAATACAGGGGGCCAGTTGAAGCTTTCTTT.

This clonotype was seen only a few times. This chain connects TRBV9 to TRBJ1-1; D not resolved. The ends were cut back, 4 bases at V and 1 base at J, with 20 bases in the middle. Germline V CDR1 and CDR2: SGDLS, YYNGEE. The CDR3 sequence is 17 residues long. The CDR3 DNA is TGTGCCAGCAGCCAATTTTTCCCTTCGGGCGGGAACACTGAAGCTTTCTTT. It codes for CASSQFFPSGGNTEAFF.

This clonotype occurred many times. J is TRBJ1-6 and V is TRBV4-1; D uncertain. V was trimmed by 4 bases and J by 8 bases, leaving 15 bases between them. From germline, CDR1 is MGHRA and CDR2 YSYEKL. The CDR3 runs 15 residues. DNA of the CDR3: TGCGCCAGCAGCCCCACAGTTGGTTTCGATTCACCCCTCCACTTT. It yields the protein CASSPTVGFDSPLHF.

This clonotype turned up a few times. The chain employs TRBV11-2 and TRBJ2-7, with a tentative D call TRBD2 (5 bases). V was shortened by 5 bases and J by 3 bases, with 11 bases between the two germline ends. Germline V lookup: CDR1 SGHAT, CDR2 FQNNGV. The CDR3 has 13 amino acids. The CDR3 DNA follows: TGTGCCAGCAGCACGGGAATTCTCTACGAGCAGTACTTC. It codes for CASSTGILYEQYF.

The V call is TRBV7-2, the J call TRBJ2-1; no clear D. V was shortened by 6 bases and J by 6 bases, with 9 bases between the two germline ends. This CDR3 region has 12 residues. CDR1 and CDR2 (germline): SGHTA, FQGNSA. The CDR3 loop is CASRGGPNEQFF. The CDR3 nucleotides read TGTGCCAGCAGGGGTGGGCCCAATGAGCAGTTCTTC.

CDR3 DNA sequence: TGTGCCTGGAGTGTTCGGGGACTCGCGCGAGTGGGAACGCAGTATTTT. It is translated as CAWSVRGLARVGTQYF. The genes are TRBV30 and TRBJ2-3; weak D call: TRBD2 (6 bases). V was pared by 0 bases and J by 9 bases, with 22 bases between. Germline CDR1 and CDR2: GTSNPN and SVGIG (reference sequence). The CDR3 has 16 amino acids.

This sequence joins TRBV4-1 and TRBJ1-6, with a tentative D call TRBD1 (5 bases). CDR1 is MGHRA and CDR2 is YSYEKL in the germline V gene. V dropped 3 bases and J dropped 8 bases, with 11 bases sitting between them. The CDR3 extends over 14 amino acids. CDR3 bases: TGCGCCAGCAGCCATGAGGGACGGGATTCACCCCTCCACTTT. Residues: CASSHEGRDSPLHF.

As DNA, the CDR3 is TGTGCCACCAGCAGAGATACGGTGAACACTGAAGCTTTCTTT. This translates into CATSRDTVNTEAFF. This chain uses TRBV15 with TRBJ1-1, with D uncertain. Germline V gives CDR1 LNHNV, CDR2 YYDKDF (reference sequence). This CDR3 is 14 amino acids long. The V end was cut by 0 bases, the J end by 0 bases, with 5 bases between.

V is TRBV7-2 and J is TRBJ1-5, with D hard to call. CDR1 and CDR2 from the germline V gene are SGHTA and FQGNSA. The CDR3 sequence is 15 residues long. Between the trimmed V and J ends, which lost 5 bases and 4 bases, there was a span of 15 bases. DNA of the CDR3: TGTGCCAGCAGCCAGATGTTTGGTGGGAATCAGCCCCAGCATTTT. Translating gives CASSQMFGGNQPQHF.

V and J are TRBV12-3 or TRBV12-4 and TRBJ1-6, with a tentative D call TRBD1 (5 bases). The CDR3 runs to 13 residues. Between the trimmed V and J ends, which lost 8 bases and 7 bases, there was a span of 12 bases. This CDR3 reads CASFRGRNSPLHF. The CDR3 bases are TGTGCCAGCTTTAGGGGTAGGAATTCACCCCTCCACTTT.

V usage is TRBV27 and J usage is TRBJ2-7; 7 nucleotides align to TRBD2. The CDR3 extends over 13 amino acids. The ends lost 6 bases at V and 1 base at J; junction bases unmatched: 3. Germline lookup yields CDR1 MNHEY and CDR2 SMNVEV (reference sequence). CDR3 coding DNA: TGTGCCAGCAGAAAAGCGGGGTCCTACGAGCAGTACTTC. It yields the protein CASRKAGSYEQYF.

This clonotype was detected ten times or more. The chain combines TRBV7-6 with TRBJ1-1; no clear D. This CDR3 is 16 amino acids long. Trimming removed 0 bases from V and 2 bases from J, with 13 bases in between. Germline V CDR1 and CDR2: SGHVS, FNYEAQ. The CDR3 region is CASSLAIGERNTEAFF. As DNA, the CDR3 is TGTGCCAGCAGCTTAGCGATAGGCGAGAGAAACACTGAAGCTTTCTTT.

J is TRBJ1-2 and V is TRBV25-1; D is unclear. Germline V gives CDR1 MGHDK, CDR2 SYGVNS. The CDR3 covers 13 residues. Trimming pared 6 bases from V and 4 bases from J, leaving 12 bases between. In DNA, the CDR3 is TGTGCCAGCAGCTGGGCTGGAGTCTATGGCTACACCTTC. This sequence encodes CASSWAGVYGYTF.

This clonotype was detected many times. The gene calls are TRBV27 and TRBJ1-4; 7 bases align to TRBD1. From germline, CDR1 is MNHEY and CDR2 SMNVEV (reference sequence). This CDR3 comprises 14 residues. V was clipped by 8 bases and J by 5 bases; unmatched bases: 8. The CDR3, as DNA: TGTGCCAGCGCCTCCGGGACAGCGAATGAAAAACTGTTTTTT. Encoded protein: CASASGTANEKLFF.

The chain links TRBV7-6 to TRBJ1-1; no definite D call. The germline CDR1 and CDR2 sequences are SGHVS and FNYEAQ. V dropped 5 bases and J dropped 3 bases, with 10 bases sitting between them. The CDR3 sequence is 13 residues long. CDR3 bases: TGTGCCAGCAGCCAGAAGTTGGACACTGAAGCTTTCTTT. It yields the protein CASSQKLDTEAFF.

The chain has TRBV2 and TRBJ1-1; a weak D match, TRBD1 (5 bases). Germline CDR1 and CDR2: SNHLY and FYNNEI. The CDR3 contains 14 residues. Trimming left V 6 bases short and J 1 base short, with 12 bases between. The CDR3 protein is CASSSQATNTEAFF. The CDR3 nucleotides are TGTGCCAGCAGCTCACAGGCCACGAACACTGAAGCTTTCTTT.

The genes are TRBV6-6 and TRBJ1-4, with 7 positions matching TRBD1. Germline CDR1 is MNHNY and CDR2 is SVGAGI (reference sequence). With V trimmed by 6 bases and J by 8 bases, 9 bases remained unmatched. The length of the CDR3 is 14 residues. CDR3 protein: CASRVDRFREKLFF. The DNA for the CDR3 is TGTGCCAGCAGAGTGGACAGGTTTAGGGAAAAACTGTTTTTT.

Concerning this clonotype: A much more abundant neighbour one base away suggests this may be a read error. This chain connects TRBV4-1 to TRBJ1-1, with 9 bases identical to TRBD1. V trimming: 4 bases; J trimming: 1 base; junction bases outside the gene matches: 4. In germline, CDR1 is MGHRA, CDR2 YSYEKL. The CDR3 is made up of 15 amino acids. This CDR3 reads CASSPETGGNTEAFF. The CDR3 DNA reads TGCGCCAGCAGCCCTGAGACAGGGGGGAACACTGAAGCTTTCTTT.

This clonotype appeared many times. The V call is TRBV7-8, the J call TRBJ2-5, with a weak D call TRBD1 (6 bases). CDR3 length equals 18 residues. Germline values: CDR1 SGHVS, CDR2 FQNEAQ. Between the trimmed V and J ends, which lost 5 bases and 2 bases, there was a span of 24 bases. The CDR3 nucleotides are TGTGCCAGCAGCACCCGGACAGCCATGTACCTTGAACAAGAGACCCAGTACTTC. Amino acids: CASSTRTAMYLEQETQYF.

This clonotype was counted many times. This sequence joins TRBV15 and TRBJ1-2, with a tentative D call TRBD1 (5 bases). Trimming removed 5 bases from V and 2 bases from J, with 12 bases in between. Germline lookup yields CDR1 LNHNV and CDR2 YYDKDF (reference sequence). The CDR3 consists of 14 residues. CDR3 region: CATSWGTENYGYTF. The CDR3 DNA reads TGTGCCACCAGCTGGGGGACGGAAAACTATGGCTACACCTTC.

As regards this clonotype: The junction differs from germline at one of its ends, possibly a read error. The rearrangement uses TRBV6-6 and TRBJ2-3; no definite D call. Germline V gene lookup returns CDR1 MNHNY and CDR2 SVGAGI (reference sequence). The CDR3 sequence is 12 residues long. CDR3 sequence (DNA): TGCGCCAGCAGTCAAGACACAGATACGCAGTATTTT. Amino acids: CASSQDTDTQYF.

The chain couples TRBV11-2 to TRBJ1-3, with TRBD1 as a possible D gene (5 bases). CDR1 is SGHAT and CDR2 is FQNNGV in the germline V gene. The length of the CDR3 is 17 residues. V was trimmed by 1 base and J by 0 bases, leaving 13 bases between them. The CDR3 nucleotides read TGTGCCAGCAGCTTAGCGCTGAGGGGTTACTCTGGAAACACCATATATTTT. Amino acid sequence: CASSLALRGYSGNTIYF.